These T cell receptor beta chains were read from a single sample in a study of cytomegalovirus exposure and HLA in healthy donors. Some clones are missing from TCRdb's copy, which holds only in-frame ones; the method was immunoSEQ multiplex PCR. The data contain 100,000 or so clones, less than 90% of them singletons. Sequenced: PBMCs. The receptor source for this set is a man aged 35 to 55 in good health and CMV-seronegative. Both conserved end residues are part of each CDR3. Not all rows give a size; the values are once, few, many and, for expanded clones, a class.

size	V	J	CDR3
NA	TRBV7-2	TRBJ1-2	CASTEVGQVLNGYTF
once	TRBV7-2	TRBJ1-5	CASSAPQGVGQPQHF
NA	TRBV7-9	TRBJ1-1	CSSSFGATEAFF
NA	TRBV9	TRBJ1-5	CASSVGGTYQPQHF
NA	TRBV7-6	TRBJ1-6	CASSPSRGPRNSPLHF
NA	TRBV5-1	TRBJ2-1	CASSFTGGNEQFF
NA	TRBV5-1	TRBJ2-2	CASSFSGQGAWDSGELFF
NA	TRBV7-9	TRBJ2-2	CASSPVKGLTNTGELFF
NA	TRBV7-8	TRBJ2-7	CASSSSGQDSYEQYF
NA	TRBV11-2	TRBJ2-3	CASSFAAGGQDTQYF
NA	TRBV9	TRBJ2-3	CASSVAPKGLRTDTQYF
once	TRBV15	TRBJ2-1	CATSRGLAGGGYNEQFF
NA	TRBV30	TRBJ2-7	CAWRGQYPYEQYF
NA	TRBV19	TRBJ2-5	CASSWGTSQETQYF
NA	TRBV15	TRBJ1-4	CATSPGVREKLFF
NA	TRBV4-3	TRBJ1-2	CASSQDWGQGADGYTF
NA	TRBV2	TRBJ1-1	CASSPGQGAEAFF
NA	TRBV30	TRBJ2-1	CAYVTSGASFSHEQFF
NA	TRBV25-1	TRBJ2-1	CASSQGSYNEQFF
NA	TRBV2	TRBJ2-3	CASCRDSLSPDTQYF
NA	TRBV19	TRBJ1-5	CASLAGLGQPQHF
NA	TRBV6-1	TRBJ2-7	CASSVGGYEQYF
NA	TRBV5-1	TRBJ1-1	CASSLWGGDAEAFF
NA	TRBV6-1	TRBJ2-5	CASAWNRPLQETQYF
NA	TRBV7-8	TRBJ1-1	CASSLEEGDSEWNTEAFF
NA	TRBV7-9	TRBJ1-1	CASSLSSGLTEAFF
NA	TRBV9	TRBJ2-5	CASSWGLIQETQYF
NA	TRBV4-1	TRBJ2-2	CASSQDPGTSYTGELFF
NA	TRBV7-9	TRBJ2-2	CASSLGAARPGKLFF
few	TRBV7-8	TRBJ1-5	CASSLGRSNQPQHF
NA	TRBV6-4	TRBJ2-7	CASSEGGTGDYEQYF
few	TRBV5-4	TRBJ2-7	CASSRDIYEQYF
NA	TRBV27	TRBJ1-1	CASKAGGGTEAFF
NA	TRBV29-1	TRBJ1-2	CSVDLAIYGYTF
NA	TRBV6-5	TRBJ1-4	CATQRTGADEKLFF
NA	TRBV14	TRBJ1-1	CASSQTPWTGTGRTEAFF
NA	TRBV21-1	TRBJ1-5	CASKGLTGNQPQHF
NA	TRBV28	TRBJ1-2	CASSLAGQSYGYTF
NA	TRBV27	TRBJ2-7	CASSLTAGQGSYEQYF
few	TRBV7-9	TRBJ2-2	CASSSRTGTNTGELFF
once	TRBV9	TRBJ1-4	CASSQEAFREKLFF
once	TRBV5-1	TRBJ2-3	CASSSGTGGFLGTDTQYF
NA	TRBV18	TRBJ2-1	CASSPGGHNEQFF
NA	TRBV2	TRBJ1-3	CASRDRPHSGNTIYF
few	TRBV25-1	TRBJ2-7	CASRRQGSYEQYF
NA	TRBV2	TRBJ2-1	CASNRQVIGNEQFF
NA	TRBV14	TRBJ2-7	CASSQDVPGRYEQYF
once	TRBV7-9	TRBJ2-1	CASSSGTTPANEQFF
few	TRBV4-2	TRBJ2-7	CASSPLTGGPYEQYF
NA	TRBV10-3	TRBJ2-1	CAISDTDSSHNEQFF
once	TRBV30	TRBJ1-3	CAWSSTSGNTIYF
once	TRBV4-3	TRBJ2-7	CASSQPGQGSYEQYF
NA	TRBV5-6	TRBJ2-4	CASSEPGQGRLAKNIQYF
NA	TRBV30	TRBJ2-1	CAWSILAGGTNEQFF